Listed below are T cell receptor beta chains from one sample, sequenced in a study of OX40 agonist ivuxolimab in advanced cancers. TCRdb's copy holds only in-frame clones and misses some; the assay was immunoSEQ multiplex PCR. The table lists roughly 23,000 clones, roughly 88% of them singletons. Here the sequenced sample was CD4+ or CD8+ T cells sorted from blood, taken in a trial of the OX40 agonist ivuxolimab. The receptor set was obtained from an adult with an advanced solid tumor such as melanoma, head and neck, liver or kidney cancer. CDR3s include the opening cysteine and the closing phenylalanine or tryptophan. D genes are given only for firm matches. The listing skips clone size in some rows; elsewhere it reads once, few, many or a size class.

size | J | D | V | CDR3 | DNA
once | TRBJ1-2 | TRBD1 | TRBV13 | CASSSALGQSFYGYTF | TGTGCCAGCAGCTCTGCCCTGGGACAGTCCTTCTATGGCTACACCTTC
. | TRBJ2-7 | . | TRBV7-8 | CASSPISYEQYF | TGTGCCAGCAGCCCCATATCTTACGAGCAGTACTTC
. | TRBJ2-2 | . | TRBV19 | CASVVRGNTGELFF | TGTGCCAGTGTGGTGAGAGGGAACACCGGGGAGCTGTTTTTT
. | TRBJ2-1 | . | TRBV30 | CAWSVLGGSRYNEQFF | TGTGCCTGGAGTGTACTTGGCGGTAGCCGGTACAATGAGCAGTTCTTC
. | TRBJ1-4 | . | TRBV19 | CASSFPGEKLFF | TGTGCCAGTTCCTTCCCCGGTGAAAAACTGTTTTTT
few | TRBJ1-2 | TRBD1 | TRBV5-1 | CASSLDGRGGHYGYTF | TGCGCCAGCAGCTTGGATGGTAGAGGGGGCCACTATGGCTACACCTTC
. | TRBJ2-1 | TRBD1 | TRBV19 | CASQTGGSSYNEQFF | TGTGCCAGCCAAACAGGGGGGAGCTCCTACAATGAGCAGTTCTTC
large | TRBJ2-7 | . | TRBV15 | CATSKRVSSYEQYF | TGTGCCACCAGCAAACGAGTGAGCTCCTACGAGCAGTACTTC
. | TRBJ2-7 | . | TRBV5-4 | CASSQETTHYEQYF | TGTGCCAGCAGCCAAGAAACGACACACTACGAGCAGTACTTC
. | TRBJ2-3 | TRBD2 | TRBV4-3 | CASSQGLAGTDTQYF | TGCGCCAGCAGCCAGGGACTAGCGGGAACAGATACGCAGTATTTT
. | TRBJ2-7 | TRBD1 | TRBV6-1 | CASRGPGQGAYEQYF | TGTGCCAGCAGGGGACCGGGACAGGGGGCTTACGAGCAGTACTTC
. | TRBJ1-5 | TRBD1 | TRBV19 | CASSQQGSNQPQHF | TGTGCCAGTAGTCAACAGGGGAGCAATCAGCCCCAGCATTTT
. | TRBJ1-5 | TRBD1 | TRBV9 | CASSRDREYQPQHF | TGTGCCAGCAGCAGGGACAGGGAATATCAGCCCCAGCATTTT
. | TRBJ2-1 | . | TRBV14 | CASSQNQYNEQFF | TGTGCCAGCAGCCAAAATCAATACAATGAGCAGTTCTTC
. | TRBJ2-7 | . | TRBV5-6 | CASRDRDGWYEHPF | TGTGCCAGCAGAGACCGGGACGGTTGGTACGAGCACCCCTTC
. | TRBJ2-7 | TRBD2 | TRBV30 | CAWTAGYSYYEQYF | TGTGCCTGGACAGCGGGGTATTCCTACTACGAGCAGTACTTC
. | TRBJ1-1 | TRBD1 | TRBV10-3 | CAINMDRRNTEAFF | TGTGCCATCAATATGGACAGGAGGAACACTGAAGCTTTCTTT
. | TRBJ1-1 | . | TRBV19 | CASSPGRRPTEAFF | TGTGCCAGTAGCCCCGGACGCCGGCCCACTGAAGCTTTCTTT